A selection of T cell receptor beta chains follows, all from one sample in a study of T cells in Graves' hyperthyroidism and ophthalmopathy. Using its own MiXCR run on the multiplex PCR reads, TCRdb lists one record per CDR3 protein. Found here are 800,000 or so distinct CDR3 sequences, about 38% of them singletons; the top ten hold 8.9%. Specimen: blood. The origin of the receptors is a man between 18 and 29 years old with Graves' hyperthyroidism. The CDR3 runs from the conserved cysteine through the conserved F or W. A D gene is named only where the DNA matches it firmly. Only part of the rows carry a size: once, few, many, or a class if the clone is expanded.

D gene | J gene | clone size | V gene | CDR3 DNA | CDR3 protein
- | TRBJ1-4 | - | TRBV12-3/TRBV12-4 | TGTGCCAGCAGCCAAGGGTCAGGGATCTTCGAAAAACTGTTTTTT | CASSQGSGIFEKLFF
- | TRBJ1-6 | - | TRBV15 | TGTGCCACCAGCAGAGGAGGGGGACCGCCACCCCTCCACTTT | CATSRGGGPPPLHF
- | TRBJ1-2 | - | TRBV7-4 | TGTGCCAGCAGTCACGCTCCGGGACATACCGCCTCTGGAGGCTACACCTTC | CASSHAPGHTASGGYTF
- | TRBJ2-1 | - | TRBV7-3 | TGTGCCAGCAGCTTAACGGTGTCCGGGGGCCAGTTCTTC | CASSLTVSGGQFF
- | TRBJ1-5 | many | TRBV10-3 | TGTGCCATCGGGTCCGTTGACAATCAGCCCCAGCATTTT | CAIGSVDNQPQHF
- | TRBJ1-1 | - | TRBV20-1 | TGCAGTGCTAGGGGGTATAGGAACACTGAAGCTTTCTTT | CSARGYRNTEAFF
- | TRBJ2-7 | - | TRBV7-9 | TGTGCCAGCAGCTTATGGGCCCCCACCTACGAGCAGTACTTC | CASSLWAPTYEQYF
- | TRBJ2-7 | few | TRBV27 | TGTGCCAGCAGATCGGTCGAGGGCTGGCACTACGAGCAGTACTTC | CASRSVEGWHYEQYF
TRBD2 | TRBJ2-7 | many | TRBV7-8 | TGTGCCAGCAGCTTAGTGGGGGACTACGCCTACGAGCAGTACTTC | CASSLVGDYAYEQYF
- | TRBJ1-6 | many | TRBV20-1 | TGCAGTGCTGACCTGGGTCTTTATAATTCACCCCTCCACTTT | CSADLGLYNSPLHF
- | TRBJ1-5 | many | TRBV20-1 | TGCAGTGCTAGAGATTTATCGAGTCAGCCCCAGCATTTT | CSARDLSSQPQHF
- | TRBJ2-7 | - | TRBV4-1 | TGCGCCAGCAGCCAAGAGATAGCCCTCTACGAGCAGTACTTC | CASSQEIALYEQYF
- | TRBJ2-2 | many | TRBV2 | TGTGCCAGCAGTGATGGGGGGGCCACGAACACCGGGGAGCTGTTTTTT | CASSDGGATNTGELFF
- | TRBJ2-2 | - | TRBV5-1 | TGCGCCAGCAGGACCGCTTACTTAGGGGAGGAGCTGTTTTTT | CASRTAYLGEELFF
TRBD1 | TRBJ2-7 | many | TRBV10-3 | TGTGCCATCAGTGACGGGACAGGGAAGTACGAGCAGTACTTC | CAISDGTGKYEQYF
- | TRBJ1-1 | many | TRBV9 | TGTGCCAGCAGCCACACCGGGACACGATACACTGAAGCTTTCTTT | CASSHTGTRYTEAFF
- | TRBJ2-1 | - | TRBV7-2 | TGTGCCAGCAGCTTAGCGTCCCCGGGGAATGAGCAGTTCTTC | CASSLASPGNEQFF
- | TRBJ2-7 | - | TRBV20-1 | TGCAGTGCTAGAGTAGAGACAGAGCAGTACTTC | CSARVETEQYF
- | TRBJ1-6 | - | TRBV7-8 | TGTGCCAGCAGCCCCTTTTGGACGGCGGGAAGCTCCTATAATTCACCCCTCCACTTT | CASSPFWTAGSSYNSPLHF
- | TRBJ2-7 | few | TRBV20-1 | TGCAGTGCTGCCTCGGCGGGTCCTTACGAGCAGTACTTC | CSAASAGPYEQYF
TRBD1 | TRBJ2-7 | - | TRBV7-2 | TGTGCCAGCAGCTTAGTAGGGGACAGCTCCTACGAGCAGTACTTC | CASSLVGDSSYEQYF
TRBD2 | TRBJ2-5 | - | TRBV5-6 | TGTGCCAGCAGCTTGATCCTAGCGGGAGTGTCAGAGACCCAGTACTTC | CASSLILAGVSETQYF
- | TRBJ1-5 | - | TRBV7-9 | TGTGCCAGCAGCTTAACGGCGGACCCCAGGGGCAATCAGCCCCAGCATTTT | CASSLTADPRGNQPQHF
TRBD1 | TRBJ1-1 | many | TRBV29-1 | TGCAGCGTTGAATTTATAGGGACAGGGTCTGAAGCTTTCTTT | CSVEFIGTGSEAFF
- | TRBJ1-1 | many | TRBV9 | TGTGCCAGCAGCGAATCACCCCACACTGAAGCTTTCTTT | CASSESPHTEAFF
- | TRBJ1-2 | once | TRBV29-1 | TGCAGCGTTGGGAAGGAGGCTGACTATGGCTACACCTTC | CSVGKEADYGYTF
- | TRBJ2-7 | - | TRBV5-1 | TGCGCCAGCAGCTACGGCCCTCACTACGAGCAGTACTTC | CASSYGPHYEQYF
- | TRBJ1-1 | many | TRBV11-3 | TGTGCCAGCAGCTTAAGGGGACCAGGCAACACTGAAGCTTTCTTT | CASSLRGPGNTEAFF
TRBD1 | TRBJ2-1 | - | TRBV2 | TGTGCCAGCAGTGAGCATGGACAGGCCGACAATGAGCAGTTCTTC | CASSEHGQADNEQFF
- | TRBJ2-5 | - | TRBV2 | TGTGCCAGCAGTGAAAAGGTGATCAGCGGGACCCAGTACTTC | CASSEKVISGTQYF
- | TRBJ2-7 | - | TRBV12-3/TRBV12-4 | TGTGCCAGCAGTTTGGAAGGGTGGGTCTACGAGCAGTACTTC | CASSLEGWVYEQYF
- | TRBJ1-1 | - | TRBV2 | TGTGCCAGCACCCGAGAGGCTGGTTACACTGAAGCTTTCTTT | CASTREAGYTEAFF
- | TRBJ1-3 | once | TRBV2 | TGTGCCAGCAGTTTGGACCCCCCTTCTGGAAACACCATATATTTT | CASSLDPPSGNTIYF
- | TRBJ2-7 | few | TRBV15 | TGTGCCAGCGCGTGGGCAACTAGCAGCAAGGGGGGAATCTACGAGCAGTACTTC | CASAWATSSKGGIYEQYF
- | TRBJ2-2 | - | TRBV15 | TGTGCCACCAGCACACGGACAGGGGAGCTGTTTTTT | CATSTRTGELFF
- | TRBJ2-5 | few | TRBV12-3/TRBV12-4 | TGTGCCAGCAGCGGCGCAGGCAGCAGGGAGACCCAGTACTTC | CASSGAGSRETQYF
- | TRBJ1-1 | few | TRBV6-5 | TGTGCCAGCAGTTACTCTAGGGATCGGTTAAGCGAAGCTTTCTTT | CASSYSRDRLSEAFF
- | TRBJ1-1 | - | TRBV12-3/TRBV12-4 | TGCGCCAGCAGTATCGAGAGCAGGTTGAACACTGAAGCTTTCTTT | CASSIESRLNTEAFF
TRBD1 | TRBJ1-2 | few | TRBV6-5 | TGTGCCAGCAGTTATGGACAGGCTATTAGTGATGGCTACACCTTC | CASSYGQAISDGYTF
TRBD1 | TRBJ1-1 | - | TRBV20-1 | TGCAGTGCTAAACAACAGGGGATCACTGAAGCTTTCTTT | CSAKQQGITEAFF
- | TRBJ2-7 | - | TRBV19 | TGTGCCAGTAGCCAAACCGGGACACTCTCCTACGAGCAGTACTTC | CASSQTGTLSYEQYF
- | TRBJ1-5 | many | TRBV7-2 | TGTGCCGCTGGCAGCCAAAATAGCAATCAGCCCCAGCATTTT | CAAGSQNSNQPQHF
TRBD1 | TRBJ1-5 | many | TRBV19 | TGTGCCAGTACCCAGGGACAGGGGGCAGGAGGCAATCAGCCCCAGCATTTT | CASTQGQGAGGNQPQHF
- | TRBJ2-6 | - | TRBV28 | TGTGCCAGCACCACGTACTCTGGGGCCAACGTCCTGACTTTC | CASTTYSGANVLTF
- | TRBJ1-3 | - | TRBV10-3 | TGTGCCACCCGAAGAAGGGAGGGACACACCATATATTTT | CATRRREGHTIYF
- | TRBJ1-1 | - | TRBV29-1 | TGCAGCGTAAACTGGGGTTGGAACACTGAAGCTTTCTTT | CSVNWGWNTEAFF
- | TRBJ1-1 | many | TRBV29-1 | TGCAGCGTTCGGGCCGACGCAATGGGCACTGAAGCTTTCTTT | CSVRADAMGTEAFF
TRBD2 | TRBJ2-5 | - | TRBV7-2 | TGTGCCAGCACCCTGACTAGCGGGGGGGCCGGGCAAGAGACCCAGTACTTC | CASTLTSGGAGQETQYF
TRBD1 | TRBJ2-2 | - | TRBV10-3 | TGTGCCAGCAGGCTTGGGACAGGGGGGAGGGCCGGGGAGCTGTTTTTT | CASRLGTGGRAGELFF